Each of the 8 T cell receptor beta chains below was sequenced from the same sample in a study of OX40 agonist ivuxolimab in advanced cancers. The repertoire was sequenced with immunoSEQ multiplex PCR; TCRdb's copy has only in-frame clones and lacks some. The sample contains around 64,000 clones, approximately 90% of which appear only once. Material: CD4+ or CD8+ T cells sorted from blood, obtained in a trial of the OX40 agonist ivuxolimab. These receptors were obtained from an adult with an advanced solid tumor such as melanoma, head and neck, liver or kidney cancer.

The chain is built from TRBV28 and TRBJ2-7; a possible D gene is TRBD2 (6 bases). Deletions cut 5 bases from V and 2 bases from J, with 13 bases between. The germline CDR1 and CDR2 sequences are MDHEN and SYDVKM. The length of the CDR3 is 14 residues. As DNA, the CDR3 is TGTGCCAGCAGTGGCGGGATCGGCCCCTACGAGCAGTACTTC. The encoded protein is CASSGGIGPYEQYF.

The chain couples TRBV5-1 to TRBJ1-2; no clear D gene. CDR1 and CDR2 (germline): SGHRS, YFSETQ. CDR3 length: 16 amino acids. The V end was cut by 0 bases, the J end by 3 bases, with 15 bases between. Here the CDR3 DNA reads TGCGCCAGCAGCTTGGATGGGAACCCATCTTACTATGGCTACACCTTC. Its protein is CASSLDGNPSYYGYTF.

The CDR3 region is CASSLQGSENSPLHF. The CDR3 DNA is TGTGCCAGCAGCTTACAGGGCTCAGAAAATTCACCCCTCCACTTT. This chain links TRBV7-2 with TRBJ1-6, with D maybe TRBD1 (5 bases). From germline, CDR1 is SGHTA and CDR2 FQGNSA. V was clipped by 2 bases and J by 7 bases, with 12 bases between them. There are 15 residues in the CDR3.

This rearrangement joins TRBV5-6 to TRBJ2-2; 8 bases are a match to TRBD1. Per germline, CDR1 SGHDT and CDR2 YYEEEE. The CDR3 is 14 amino acids. The trim removed 4 bases at V and 6 bases at J, leaving 5 bases unmatched. CDR3 amino acids: CASSADRGAGELFF. In DNA form, the CDR3 reads TGTGCCAGCAGCGCCGACAGGGGCGCCGGGGAGCTGTTTTTT.

The V call is TRBV7-2, the J call TRBJ1-2; the D gene is possibly TRBD1 (6 bases). This CDR3 is built from 13 residues. CDR1 is SGHTA and CDR2 is FQGNSA in the germline V gene. With 1 base removed from V and 8 bases from J, the gap between germline ends came to 11 bases. The CDR3 DNA is TGTGCCAGCAGCTTAGACAGGGCGGGAGGCTACACCTTC. Amino acids: CASSLDRAGGYTF.

The chain employs TRBV4-3 and TRBJ2-1, with 7 bases fitting TRBD2. Germline V gene lookup returns CDR1 LGHNA and CDR2 YSLEER. Germline trimming cut 1 base from V and 4 bases from J; bases unmatched to any gene: 7. There are 16 residues in the CDR3. Here the CDR3 reads CASSQAIAGEYNEQFF. DNA of the CDR3: TGCGCCAGCAGCCAAGCGATCGCGGGAGAGTACAATGAGCAGTTCTTC.

The CDR3 sequence: CASSLRWDSDIQYF. DNA of the CDR3: TGCGCCAGCAGCCTAAGATGGGACAGTGACATTCAGTACTTC. The chain is built from TRBV4-3 and TRBJ2-4; 7 bases map to TRBD1. CDR1 LGHNA and CDR2 YSLEER come from the germline V gene. Unmatched junction bases numbered 8, after V lost 4 bases and J lost 8 bases. This CDR3 is 14 amino acids long.

The V gene is TRBV9, the J gene TRBJ2-5; possible D gene TRBD2, 5 bases. This CDR3 is 16 amino acids long. Germline CDR1 reads SGDLS; CDR2 reads YYNGEE. Between the trimmed V and J ends, which lost 0 bases and 5 bases, there was a span of 17 bases. The CDR3 region is CASSVAAGTPGETQYF. CDR3 DNA sequence: TGTGCCAGCAGCGTAGCCGCGGGTACACCGGGGGAGACCCAGTACTTC.